This record concerns one T cell receptor beta chain sequence. Its antigen remains undetermined. Per-base qualities were not stored, and no clone one base away is much larger. Library preparation used PCR. The sample was run on an Illumina HiSeq 2500. To reduce PCR and sequencing biases, unique molecular identifiers were built into the TCR beta cDNA libraries. Every 1 to 10 million input T cells yielded 500,000 or so cDNA molecules, meaning each molecule approximated one T cell. The same protocol used for the earlier healthy control dataset was applied to prepare and sequence the patient libraries. Samples belonging to the same batch were prepared together, multiplexed and sequenced on a shared HiSeq lane. Concerning the study's data processing: Raw barcoded reads were processed with MIGEC, and single-read molecular identifier groups were discarded before consensus assembly and CDR3 extraction. Clonotype tables were post-analysed with VDJtools, and diversity was normalized by down-sampling all datasets to the smallest sample size. Repertoire overlap clustering matched CDR3 amino acid but not nucleotide sequences to correct batch-related cross-sample contamination. Clones were called with MiXCR by TCRdb after fastp trimmed the public reads at Q25, and only in-frame beta chains were retained. A single entry per CDR3 protein holds the most common genes and DNA from its merged rows. The V and J calls were not made by the authors but by TCRdb's processing. The sample table shows about 500,000 distinct CDR3 sequences, and approximately 45% are seen once. Of the sample, roughly an eighth is held by the ten largest clones.

The sample belongs to a study of post-analysis software for immune sequencing data (dated by TCRdb to about 2015). With regard to the full study: Recorded disease courses included relapsing-remitting, secondary progressive and progressive-relapsing multiple sclerosis, with some patients lacking subtype annotation. Patient repertoires were compared against roughly 11 previously published healthy control repertoires from donors aged roughly 6 to 28 years. A subset of samples was prepared in parallel using single-end sample barcoding, then pooled and co-amplified after Illumina adapter ligation. The study at large found these results: The control group was slightly older than the multiple sclerosis patient group. Four or five TRBV segments, including TRBV5-6, TRBV5-1 and TRBV20-1, were significantly more frequent in patients than controls. When samples were clustered directly using the F measure, samples prepared in the same batch co-clustered strongly, which prompted a batch-effect correction. Multiple sclerosis patients had significantly lower normalized Chao1 diversity than controls, a result that suggests substantial peripheral T-cell clonal expansion.

V is cut back by 3 bases and J by 2 bases, with 5 bases in the junction unmatched. In the germline V gene, CDR1 corresponds to LGHNA and CDR2 to YNFKEQ. The CDR3 spans 16 residues, from the cysteine through the phenylalanine. CDR3 DNA only is kept here, 48 bases in frame from base 1. To demonstrate the VDJtools post-analysis software, the study profiled TCR beta repertoires from the peripheral blood of about 13 young patients with multiple sclerosis. The patients with multiple sclerosis were children and adolescents between roughly 6 and 17 years of age. The TCR sequence derives from a girl aged 5-17 years with multiple sclerosis. The V and J genes are TRBV4-2 and TRBJ2-7, with 12 bases matching TRBD2. Sequencing used blood. The sequenced DNA is TGTGCCAGCAGCCAGGCTAGCGGGAGGGAGGCCTACGAGCAGTACTTC. Protein translation: CASSQASGREAYEQYF.